Shown below are 12 T cell receptor beta chains from a single sample sequenced in a study of blood T cells in healthy people across ages (dated by TCRdb to the mid-2010s). Library method: 5' RACE. TCRdb names Illumina HiSeq 2500 as the instrument used. A second PCR of about 6 to 12 cycles was performed with a sample-barcoded 5' primer and a J-beta primer mix. The public sequencing data were trimmed at Q25 with fastp and processed into clonotypes with MiXCR by TCRdb, which kept only in-frame beta chains. Every distinct CDR3 protein forms one entry, paired with its most common genes and DNA. The sample records roughly 860,000 distinct CDR3 sequences, roughly 60% of which are singletons. The ten biggest clones cover 25% to 30% of the sample. Material: blood. The origin of the receptors is a young man in good health.

V and J are TRBV4-3 and TRBJ1-2; 9 bases are a match to TRBD1. Germline V CDR1 and CDR2: LGHNA, YSLEER. J gave up 7 bases and V 3 bases, and 6 bases lay outside the gene matches. The CDR3 totals 14 residues. The DNA of the CDR3 is TGCGCCAGCAGCCAGGACAGGGGTCTCGGTGGCTACACCTTC. Translation gives CASSQDRGLGGYTF.

The chain links TRBV9 to TRBJ2-1; D unclear. Looked up from germline, CDR1 is SGDLS and CDR2 is YYNGEE. V lost 3 bases, J lost 15 bases, and 25 bases lay in between. CDR3 length: 15 residues. CDR3 protein: CASSGDGRQRSLPFF. CDR3 bases: TGTGCCAGCAGCGGAGACGGCCGCCAGAGAAGTCTCCCGTTCTTC.

The chain recombines TRBV6-2 or TRBV6-3 with TRBJ1-5; no reliable D call. Germline CDR1 reads MNHEY; CDR2 reads SVGEGT. The CDR3 length is 15 residues. Trimming left V 2 bases short and J 3 bases short, with 11 bases between. The CDR3 coding sequence is TGTGCCAGCAGTTACCCGTCCGGCTTCAATCAGCCCCAGCATTTT. This gives the protein CASSYPSGFNQPQHF.

The chain links TRBV28 to TRBJ1-5; 8 positions match TRBD1. CDR3 length: 15 amino acids. Trimming at V came to 2 bases and at J to 7 bases, leaving 7 bases not matched to a gene. CDR1 is MDHEN, CDR2 SYDVKM, per germline. CDR3 bases: TGTGCCAGCAGTTTACCGACAGGGGATTTGCAGCCCCAGCATTTT. Translating gives CASSLPTGDLQPQHF.

This sequence joins TRBV29-1 and TRBJ2-7; 8 bases agree with TRBD2. V trimming: 7 bases; J trimming: 0 bases; junction bases outside the gene matches: 5. This CDR3 comprises 13 residues. CDR1 is SQVTM and CDR2 is ANQGSEA in the germline V gene. This chain's CDR3 is CSAGTSLSYEQYF. Here the CDR3 DNA reads TGCAGCGCCGGGACTAGTCTCTCCTACGAGCAGTACTTC.

V gene TRBV25-1 combines with J gene TRBJ2-7; D not resolved. Germline assignment: CDR1 MGHDK and CDR2 SYGVNS. The CDR3 consists of 10 residues. The V end was cut by 4 bases, the J end by 5 bases, with 3 bases between. The CDR3 loop reads CASSANEQYF. The CDR3 nucleotides read TGTGCCAGCAGTGCGAACGAGCAGTACTTC.

The chain is built from TRBV4-3 and TRBJ2-5, with D uncertain. The J call may be incorrect, as the DNA end agrees better with TRBJ2-7. The CDR3 length is 14 residues. CDR1 is LGHNA, CDR2 YSLEER, per germline. The CDR3 here is CASSQDWRPVEQYF. Written as DNA, the CDR3 is TGCGCCAGCAGCCAAGATTGGCGTCCCGTCGAGCAGTACTTC.

The chain links TRBV4-3 to TRBJ2-5, with 7 bases that match TRBD2. V lost 4 bases and J lost 5; bases outside the gene matches: 7. This CDR3 region has 14 residues. Germline V lookup: CDR1 LGHNA, CDR2 YSLEER. CDR3 DNA sequence: TGCGCCAGCAGCCGGTTCGTGGGGGGGGAGACCCAGTACTTC. Its translation: CASSRFVGGETQYF.

This clonotype was observed a few times. J is TRBJ1-2 and V is TRBV9; TRBD1 matches at 10 bases. The CDR3 sequence is 16 residues long. Germline lookup yields CDR1 SGDLS and CDR2 YYNGEE. V dropped 4 bases and J dropped 4; count of bases not matched to a gene: 10. In nucleotides, the CDR3 is TGTGCCAGCAGCCCCAGACAGGGGGCGCGGGGCTATGGCTACACCTTC. Protein product: CASSPRQGARGYGYTF.

The chain is built from TRBV10-3 and TRBJ2-6; maybe TRBD2 (5 bases). CDR1 is ENHRY, CDR2 SYGVKD, per germline. CDR3 size: 15 residues. The V end was cut by 5 bases, the J end by 3 bases, with 11 bases between. The CDR3 DNA is TGTGCCATCAGTAAGACGGGGAGTGGGGCCAACGTCCTGACTTTC. It is translated as CAISKTGSGANVLTF.

This clonotype was picked up a small number of times. The chain employs TRBV7-2 and TRBJ2-6; D unresolved. V lost 5 bases and J 0 bases, leaving 14 bases between the germline ends. The CDR3 has 17 residues. Germline V gene lookup returns CDR1 SGHTA and CDR2 FQGNSA. CDR3 residues: CASSPYITLSGANVLTF. CDR3 in DNA: TGTGCCAGCAGCCCGTACATTACCCTCTCTGGGGCCAACGTCCTGACTTTC.

This clonotype was seen more than once but under ten times. This rearrangement joins TRBV29-1 to TRBJ2-7; the D is unclear. Germline V CDR1 and CDR2: SQVTM, ANQGSEA. The length of the CDR3 is 12 residues. V lost 6 bases and J 5 bases, leaving 14 bases between the germline ends. The CDR3 spells CSVLPPGNEQYF. CDR3 DNA sequence: TGCAGCGTCCTTCCGCCAGGCAACGAGCAGTACTTC.